The clone carrying this T cell receptor beta chain was detected only a few times. Library construction for TCR beta used iRepertoire HTBI primers and Arm-PCR of CDR3 regions. TCRdb analysed the multiplex PCR reads with MiXCR anew, one entry per CDR3 protein. The sample holds 400,000 to 500,000 distinct CDR3 sequences, 21% seen once. The sample is drawn from a study of regulatory T cells in long-lasting Graves disease. Time point defined: persistent/refractory GD, antithyroid drugs over 5 years with positive TRAb. There was RNA extracted from PBMCs, and the TCR library was made from it. This CDR3 is 16 amino acids long. In germline, CDR1 is DFQATT, CDR2 SNEGSKA (reference sequence). Trimming cost V 0 bases and J 7 bases; bases outside gene matches: 12.

The clonotype originates from a female donor with Graves disease. The sequenced sample was peripheral blood mononuclear cells (PBMCs), obtained when the disease was refractory, from a patient treated with antithyroid drugs. The V and J genes are TRBV20-1 and TRBJ1-1; 9 bases agree with TRBD1. The CDR3: CSARDVDRGIIGEAFF. CDR3 sequence (DNA): TGCAGTGCTAGAGATGTGGACAGGGGTATAATTGGTGAAGCTTTCTTT.